This T cell receptor (beta chain) is from a study of early T cells in non-severe SARS-CoV-2 infection. At the level of the study: Chains stayed unpaired after sequencing of bulk RNA from unsorted whole blood. The study, taken as a whole, reports: VDJdb matching favored anti-spike CD8 responses, missing private and CD4 specificities.

MiXCR was run by TCRdb on the 5' RACE reads, yielding one entry per CDR3 protein. The sample carries some 35,000 distinct CDR3 sequences, around 5% recorded once. This clonotype has ten or more counts. No antigen is known for it. Sequenced sample: whole blood. The sequence came from an adult who was a healthcare worker with PCR-confirmed SARS-CoV-2 infection or an uninfected control (not recorded which).

The CDR3 bases are TGTGCCACCAGTGATTGGACTAGTCATGATAAAGGGGATGAGCAGTTCTTC. Translating gives CATSDWTSHDKGDEQFF. This chain joins TRBV24-1 and TRBJ2-1, with 7 bases that match TRBD2. CDR1 KGHDR and CDR2 SFDVKD come from the germline V gene. V lost 2 bases to trimming and J lost 8 bases; unmatched junction nucleotides: 14. The CDR3 is made up of 17 amino acids.